This is a list of T cell receptor beta chains from one sample in a study of blood T cell repertoires in COVID-19. The protocol was immunoSEQ multiplex PCR, while the TCRdb copy is restricted to in-frame clones and leaves out a portion. Altogether about 230,000 clones are present, under 90% being singletons, with the ten largest covering roughly 11%. Sample: peripheral blood. The receptors stem from a man aged 50 to 59 with COVID-19, enrolled during active disease. The CDR3 runs from the conserved cysteine through the conserved F or W. Each record gives: V gene, CDR3 protein.

>TRBV6-1
CASSENVGELAGNTIYF
>TRBV14
CASSQEGDRGRQPQHF
>TRBV5-1
CASSTGTGWETQYF
>TRBV3-1/TRBV3-2
CASSQQGAVYEQYF
>TRBV6-5
CASSRGMNTEAFF
>TRBV19
CASSMGGGALVF
>TRBV5-4
CASSIGLGGNTGELFF
>TRBV7-8
CASRPTRTGVDTGELFF
>TRBV5-4
CASSLDRTGGNEQFF
>TRBV7-6
CASSLFGLAGGDTDTQYF
>TRBV5-4
CASSQRQGRNEQFF
>TRBV27
CASSLVGTGVYEQYF
>TRBV4-1
CASSHLAGGYNEQFF
>TRBV7-3
CASSLGLDTGELFF
>TRBV10-1
CASSVNRLGTDLNTEAFF
>TRBV9
CASSVRDLDGYTF
>TRBV19
CASSIGQGASNQPQHF
>TRBV6-2/TRBV6-3
CASSYAPGLGGYEQYF
>TRBV7-9
CASSLVSGQGRNTIYF
>TRBV29-1
CSVSIGNTIYF
>TRBV19
CASARQGALSGETQYF
>TRBV14
CASSQGTASNYGYTF
>TRBV7-3
CASSLNRGEAFF
>TRBV30
CAYGQSYGYTF
>TRBV30
CAWSRWGQGAGEQYF
>TRBV6-5
CASSSTSGAYNEQFF
>TRBV5-1
CASSLGQGSSGYTF
>TRBV2
CASSENFGTGGDFGSAGNTIYF
>TRBV5-1
CASSLASLPGTQYF